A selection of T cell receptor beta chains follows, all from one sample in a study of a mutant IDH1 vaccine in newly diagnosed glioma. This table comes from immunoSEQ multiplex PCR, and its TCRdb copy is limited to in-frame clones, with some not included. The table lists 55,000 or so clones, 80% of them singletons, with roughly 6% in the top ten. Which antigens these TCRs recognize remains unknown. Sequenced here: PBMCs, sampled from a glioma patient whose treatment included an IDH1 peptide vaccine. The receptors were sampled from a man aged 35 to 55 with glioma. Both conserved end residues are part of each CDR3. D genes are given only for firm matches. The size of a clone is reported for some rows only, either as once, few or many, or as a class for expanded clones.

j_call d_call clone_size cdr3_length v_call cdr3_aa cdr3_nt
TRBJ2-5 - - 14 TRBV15 CATSRGGTGETQYF TGTGCCACCAGCAGAGGAGGGACCGGAGAGACCCAGTACTTC
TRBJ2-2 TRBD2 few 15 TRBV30 CAWSGLAGATGELFF TGTGCCTGGAGTGGGTTAGCGGGGGCCACCGGGGAGCTGTTTTTT
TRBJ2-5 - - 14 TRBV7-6 CASSGGGWMETQYF TGTGCCAGCAGCGGGGGGGGCTGGATGGAGACCCAGTACTTC
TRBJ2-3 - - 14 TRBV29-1 CSVGTHLLGHTQYF TGCAGCGTCGGGACTCATCTTCTCGGCCATACGCAGTATTTT
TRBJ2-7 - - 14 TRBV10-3 CAISESAGSYEQYF TGTGCCATCAGTGAGTCGGCGGGCAGCTACGAGCAGTACTTC
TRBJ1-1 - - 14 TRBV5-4 CASSPRLGGTEAFF TGTGCCAGCAGTCCCAGGCTAGGGGGCACTGAAGCTTTCTTT
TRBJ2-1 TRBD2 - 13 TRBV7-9 CASSGTSIYEQFF TGTGCCAGCTCCGGGACTAGCATTTACGAGCAGTTCTTC
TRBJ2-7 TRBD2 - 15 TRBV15 CATSRGTGGYYEQYF TGTGCCACCAGCAGAGGGACGGGGGGGTACTACGAGCAGTACTTC
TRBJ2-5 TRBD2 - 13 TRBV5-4 CASALAGVETQYF TGTGCCAGTGCTCTAGCGGGGGTTGAGACCCAGTACTTC
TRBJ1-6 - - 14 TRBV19 CASSIDRQFFPLHF TGTGCCAGTAGTATAGATCGACAGTTTTTTCCCCTCCACTTT
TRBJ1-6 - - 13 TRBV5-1 CASSLAVNSPLHF TGCGCCAGCAGCTTGGCAGTTAATTCACCCCTCCACTTT
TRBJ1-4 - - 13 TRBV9 CASSLNDNEKLFF TGTGCCAGCAGCTTGAACGATAATGAAAAACTGTTTTTT
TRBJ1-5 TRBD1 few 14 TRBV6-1 CASSQGAREQPQHF TGTGCCAGCAGCCAGGGGGCCCGGGAGCAGCCCCAGCATTTT
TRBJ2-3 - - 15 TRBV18 CASSSLAGDTDTQYF TGTGCCAGCTCATCCTTGGCAGGGGATACAGATACGCAGTATTTT
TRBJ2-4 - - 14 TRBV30 CAWRRGIAKNIQYF TGTGCCTGGAGACGGGGGATAGCCAAAAACATTCAGTACTTC